This paragraph reports one T cell receptor beta chain. Its target is not known. These data originate in a study of beta chain features in type 1 diabetes. Study-level background: The patients were much like the healthy donors in age, gender and cell yields. Study-wide results and caveats: A greater similarity of naive, central memory and Treg TCRB repertoires was seen among patients than among healthy donors. Shorter TCRB CDR3s, moderately but significantly so, marked every one of the four CD4+ subsets in Type 1 diabetes patients. It was not settled here whether HLA type affects TCRB rearrangement.

All of the isolated RNA was reverse transcribed, so expressed TCRB transcripts were sequenced. Deep immunoSEQ sequencing covered naive, central memory and regulatory T cell samples. TCRdb keeps only in-frame clones here, not all; method: immunoSEQ multiplex PCR. This table has around 130,000 clones, around 17% appearing once. V lost 0 bases to trimming and J lost 6 bases, with 3 bases between them. The CDR3 covers 12 residues. Germline V gene sequence: CDR1 MNHNS, CDR2 SASEGT. V gene TRBV6-1 combines with J gene TRBJ1-5; D not resolved. The sequence came from a man aged 25 to 45 with type 1 diabetes. Sequencing was performed on central memory CD4+ T cells from blood. The CDR3 loop is CASSEARQPQHF. CDR3 sequence (DNA): TGTGCCAGCAGTGAAGCGCGTCAGCCCCAGCATTTT.